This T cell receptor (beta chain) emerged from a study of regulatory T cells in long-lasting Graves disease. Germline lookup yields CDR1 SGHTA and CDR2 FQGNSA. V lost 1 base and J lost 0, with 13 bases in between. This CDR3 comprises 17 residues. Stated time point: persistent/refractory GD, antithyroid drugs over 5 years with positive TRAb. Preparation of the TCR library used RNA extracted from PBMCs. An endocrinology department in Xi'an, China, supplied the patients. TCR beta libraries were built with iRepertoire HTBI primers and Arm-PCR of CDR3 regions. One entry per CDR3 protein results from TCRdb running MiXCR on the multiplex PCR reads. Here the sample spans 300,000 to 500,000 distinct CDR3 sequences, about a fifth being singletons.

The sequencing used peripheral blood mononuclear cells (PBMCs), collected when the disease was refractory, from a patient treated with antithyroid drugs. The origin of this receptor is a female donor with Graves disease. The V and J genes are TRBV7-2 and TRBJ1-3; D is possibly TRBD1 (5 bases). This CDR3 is CASSLVSGTSSGNTIYF. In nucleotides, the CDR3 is TGTGCCAGCAGCTTAGTTTCTGGGACCAGCTCTGGAAACACCATATATTTT.